The 17 T cell receptor beta chains given below trace back to one sample, sequenced in a study of blood T cell repertoires in COVID-19 (dated by TCRdb to the early 2020s). Libraries were made using the immunoSEQ multiplex PCR assay. Drawn from immuneACCESS, this table holds only the in-frame rearrangements with V and J called that TCRdb kept. Clones are partly lost; checked studies trace under half to an unresolved V gene and leave the rest unexplained. This sample holds hundreds of thousands of clones; around 87% were observed only once. The top ten hold 1.1% of the sample. Material for sequencing was PBMCs or T cells enriched from blood (not recorded which). The source of these receptors is a man aged 25-45 years who had recovered from COVID-19.

The chain is built from TRBV28 and TRBJ2-1, with 8 bases fitting TRBD2. Germline V lookup: CDR1 MDHEN, CDR2 SYDVKM. With V trimmed by 3 bases and J by 8 bases, 12 bases remained unmatched. The length of the CDR3 is 16 residues. The CDR3 DNA sequence: TGTGCCAGCAGTTTCCAATTGGGGCTAGCGGGCGATGAGCAGTTCTTC. It specifies CASSFQLGLAGDEQFF. The variable domain in full, completed from reference TRBV28 and TRBJ2-1, reads DVKVTQSSRYLVKRTGEKVFLECVQDMDHENMFWYRQDPGLGLRLIYFSYDVKMKEKGDIPEGYSVSREKKERFSLILESASTNQTSMYLCASSFQLGLAGDEQFFGPGTRLTVL.

To note about this clone: Sequence at one end of the junction differs from germline and may be a read error. J is TRBJ2-7 and V is TRBV6-6, with 11 positions matching TRBD2. The CDR3 runs to 12 residues. Germline CDR1 and CDR2: MNHNY and SVGAGI (reference sequence). This chain's CDR3 is CASSYIAGGLHF. Written as DNA, the CDR3 is TGTGCCAGCAGTTACATAGCGGGAGGGCTTCACTTC.

The chain has TRBV12-3 or TRBV12-4 and TRBJ2-7; the D gene is possibly TRBD1 (6 bases). CDR3 length equals 12 residues. V lost 5 bases and J lost 8, with 13 bases in between. CDR3 coding DNA: TGTGCCAGCAGTACAAACAGGGCTCAGCAGTACTTC. It codes for CASSTNRAQQYF.

The V gene is TRBV3-1 (or the pseudogene TRBV3-2), the J gene TRBJ1-3; D is unclear. Germline-derived CDR1 and CDR2 are LGHDT and YNNKEL (reference sequence). The CDR3 is 11 residues long. The V end lost 7 bases, the J end lost 8 bases, and 9 bases lay between the germline ends. CDR3 residues: CASTNGDTIYF. CDR3 coding DNA: TGTGCCAGCACCAACGGGGACACCATATATTTT.

The rearrangement links TRBV27 to TRBJ2-2, with TRBD2 matching over 10 bases. Germline trimming cut 5 bases from V and 7 bases from J; bases unmatched to any gene: 16. This CDR3 spans 18 amino acids. Germline values: CDR1 MNHEY, CDR2 SMNVEV (reference sequence). This CDR3 reads CASSPRVAGGMVVGELFF. Written as DNA, the CDR3 is TGTGCCAGCAGTCCCAGGGTAGCGGGAGGAATGGTGGTCGGGGAGCTGTTTTTT.

The chain recombines TRBV29-1 with TRBJ2-2, with 7 bases matching TRBD2. Unmatched junction bases numbered 7, after V lost 6 bases and J lost 3 bases. Germline lookup yields CDR1 SQVTM and CDR2 ANQGSEA. The CDR3 spans 14 residues. CDR3 nucleotides: TGCAGCGTGAATAGCGGGCTTCACACCGGGGAGCTGTTTTTT. Amino acid sequence: CSVNSGLHTGELFF.

V is TRBV5-8 and J is TRBJ1-3; D unclear. The CDR3 length is 16 residues. V lost 1 base and J 0 bases, leaving 11 bases between the germline ends. Germline CDR1 is SGHTS and CDR2 is YDEGEE. CDR3 sequence reads: CASSLKADYSGNTIYF. The DNA for the CDR3 is TGTGCCAGCAGCTTGAAAGCAGACTACTCTGGAAACACCATATATTTT.

This clone appeared once. The gene calls are TRBV11-2 and TRBJ2-1; 12 bases are shared with TRBD2. The ends lost 6 bases at V and 13 bases at J; junction bases unmatched: 7. Looked up from germline, CDR1 is SGHAT and CDR2 is FQNNGV. This CDR3 has 13 residues. The CDR3 loop is CASRTASGRDQFF. CDR3 coding DNA: TGTGCCAGCAGGACAGCTAGCGGGAGGGACCAGTTCTTC.

The rearrangement uses TRBV7-9 and TRBJ2-1, with a tentative D call TRBD1 (5 bases). V was shortened by 5 bases and J by 0 bases, with 14 bases between the two germline ends. Germline V gene data show CDR1 as SEHNR and CDR2 as FQNEAQ (reference sequence). CDR3 length: 16 amino acids. The CDR3 is CASSADTQISYNEQFF. DNA of the CDR3: TGTGCCAGCAGCGCGGACACCCAGATCTCCTACAATGAGCAGTTCTTC.

This chain uses TRBV29-1 with TRBJ2-5, with 9 bases lining up with TRBD1. This CDR3 spans 15 amino acids. Germline V CDR1 and CDR2: SQVTM, ANQGSEA. With 8 bases clipped from V and 5 bases from J, the junction kept 15 bases outside the gene matches. DNA of the CDR3: TGCAGCAGCCGGGGCACAGGGGGCTCTGGGGAGACCCAGTACTTC. This sequence encodes CSSRGTGGSGETQYF.

V usage is TRBV7-9 and J usage is TRBJ2-4, with 7 bases identical to TRBD2. The CDR3 totals 17 residues. V trimming: 2 bases; J trimming: 1 base; junction bases outside the gene matches: 8. Germline CDR1 SEHNR, CDR2 FQNEAQ (reference sequence). The CDR3 sequence: CASSLLAGEGAKNIQYF. DNA of the CDR3: TGTGCCAGCAGCTTATTGGCGGGAGAGGGGGCCAAAAACATTCAGTACTTC.

The V gene is TRBV5-4, the J gene TRBJ2-2; 12 positions match TRBD2. The junction had 11 bases not matched to a gene; V was cut back by 4 bases and J by 7 bases. CDR1 is SGHNT, CDR2 YYREEE, per germline (reference sequence). The length of the CDR3 is 17 residues. The CDR3: CASSIRTSGNAVGELFF. In DNA, the CDR3 is TGTGCCAGCAGCATAAGGACTAGCGGGAACGCGGTCGGGGAGCTGTTTTTT.

The chain joins TRBV29-1 to TRBJ1-2; D might be TRBD1 (6 bases). The CDR3 is 12 amino acids. From germline, CDR1 is SQVTM and CDR2 ANQGSEA. CDR3 nucleotide sequence: TGCAGGGCAGGGGCACCCTACTATGGCTACACCTTC. Its protein is CRAGAPYYGYTF. Based on the CDR3 plus reference TRBV29-1 and TRBJ1-2, the full variable domain is SAVISQKPSRDICQRGTSLTIQCQVDSQVTMMFWYRQQPGQSLTLIATANQGSEATYESGFVIDKFPISRPNLTFSTLTVSNMSPEDSSIYLCRAGAPYYGYTFGSGTRLTVV.

V gene TRBV5-6 combines with J gene TRBJ2-1; 11 nucleotides match TRBD2. CDR1 is SGHDT, CDR2 YYEEEE, per germline. CDR3 length: 16 residues. Unmatched junction bases numbered 9, after V lost 9 bases and J lost 1 base. CDR3 sequence (DNA): TGTGCCACCCAGACTAGCGGGATCGGATCCTACAATGAGCAGTTCTTC. Translation gives CATQTSGIGSYNEQFF.

This rearrangement joins TRBV3-1 (or the pseudogene TRBV3-2) to TRBJ2-2, with D tentatively TRBD1 (5 bases). The CDR3 has 14 amino acids. Trimming left V 0 bases short and J 8 bases short, with 10 bases between. Germline CDR1 LGHDT, CDR2 YNNKEL (reference sequence). CDR3 region: CASSQDGQAGELFF. The CDR3 region has the DNA TGTGCCAGCAGCCAAGATGGACAAGCAGGGGAGCTGTTTTTT.

This clone showed up just once. The chain links TRBV18 to TRBJ2-3, with D maybe TRBD2 (5 bases). The V gene lost 0 bases and the J gene lost 2 bases, with 12 bases spanning the gap. CDR1 is KGHSH and CDR2 is LQKENI in the germline V gene. CDR3 length: 16 residues. The CDR3 bases are TGTGCCAGCTCACCACCGTCTCTAGCAGTCACAGATACGCAGTATTTT. Encoded protein: CASSPPSLAVTDTQYF.

This clone was recorded only once. The chain links TRBV9 to TRBJ2-7, with 9 positions matching TRBD2. Germline CDR1 SGDLS, CDR2 YYNGEE. The CDR3 is 17 amino acids. The V gene end was trimmed by 3 bases and the J gene end by 5 bases; junction bases not matched to a gene: 15. The CDR3 loop is CASSASGGASGTNEQYF. Here the CDR3 DNA reads TGTGCCAGCAGCGCCTCGGGCGGGGCTAGCGGGACCAACGAGCAGTACTTC.